The 23 T cell receptor beta chains below were found in one sample sequenced in a study of technical replicates of blood from a few donors (dated by TCRdb to about 2017). The receptor library was made with the immunoSEQ multiplex PCR assay. TCRdb carries this immuneACCESS record with in-frame sequences only. Its versions omit some clonotypes, under half of them owing to an unresolved V gene in the studies checked, with the rest unexplained. The sample table lists over 50,000 clones, around 97% of them with a count of one. The ten top clones hold approximately 0.19% of the sample. The sequenced sample was T cells isolated from PBMCs. These TCRs come from a human donor in good health.

The chain carries TRBV18 and TRBJ1-5; no clear D. Germline values: CDR1 KGHSH, CDR2 LQKENI. The ends were cut back, 3 bases at V and 9 bases at J, with 18 bases in the middle. The CDR3 runs to 15 residues. This chain's CDR3 is CASSPEDPGLTPQHF. Here the CDR3 DNA reads TGTGCCAGCTCACCCGAGGACCCCGGACTCACGCCCCAGCATTTT.

This chain joins TRBV19 and TRBJ2-7, with a weak D call TRBD2 (6 bases). Trimming stripped 3 bases from V and 3 bases from J, with 27 bases between. There are 19 residues in the CDR3. Looked up from germline, CDR1 is LNHDA and CDR2 is SQIVND (reference sequence). CDR3 sequence (DNA): TGTGCCAGTAGTATCCTCCCCTTGGGCGGGGTCCCCGAAATCTACGAGCAGTACTTC. Translating gives CASSILPLGGVPEIYEQYF.

The chain has TRBV21-1 and TRBJ1-1; the table's D call, TRBD1, was not checked against the DNA. TRBV21-1 is listed as a pseudogene. The CDR3 extends over 14 amino acids. CDR3 coding DNA: TGTGCCAGCAGCAACCCCAGGGCGAACACTGAAGCTTTCTTT. This codes for CASSNPRANTEAFF.

The chain uses TRBV6-5 and TRBJ2-7; 8 bases are shared with TRBD2. V gave up 7 bases and J gave up 2 bases; unmatched junction bases: 7. The CDR3 contains 14 residues. Looked up from germline, CDR1 is MNHEY and CDR2 is SVGAGI. The CDR3 coding sequence is TGTGCCAGCACTCCGGGGGGGATAGCCTACGAGCAGTACTTC. The encoded protein is CASTPGGIAYEQYF.

With respect to this clone: One end of the junction is discordant with germline, which a read error may explain. The rearrangement uses TRBV7-9 and TRBJ2-5; D not certain. The germline gives CDR1 SEHNR, CDR2 FQNEAQ (reference sequence). The CDR3 runs 11 residues. CDR3 DNA: TGTGCCAGCAGCTTAGCGCAGGCAGACCACTTC. It yields the protein CASSLAQADHF.

Here the CDR3 reads CASSPPQGRTDTQYF. CDR3 coding DNA: TGTGCCAGCAGCCCCCCACAGGGACGCACAGATACGCAGTATTTT. This chain joins TRBV13 and TRBJ2-3; D is perhaps TRBD1 (6 bases). Trimming removed 5 bases from V and 1 base from J, with 13 bases in between. Germline CDR1 PRHDT, CDR2 FYEKMQ (reference sequence). The CDR3 contains 15 residues. Full variable domain (outside the CDR3, taken from reference TRBV13 and TRBJ2-3): AAGVIQSPRHLIKEKRETATLKCYPIPRHDTVYWYQQGPGQDPQFLISFYEKMQSDKGSIPDRFSAQQFSDYHSELNMSSLELGDSALYFCASSPPQGRTDTQYFGPGTRLTVL.

Points on this clone: Other DNA sequences from this sample encode an identical CDR3 as well. The chain is built from TRBV30 and TRBJ2-5; D not certain. Per the germline V gene, CDR1 is GTSNPN and CDR2 is SVGIG (reference sequence). The CDR3 has 12 amino acids. V was shortened by 2 bases and J by 0 bases, with 4 bases between the two germline ends. CDR3 in DNA: TGTGCCTGGAGTTATAACCAAGAGACCCAGTACTTC. This codes for CAWSYNQETQYF.

The chain has TRBV25-1 and TRBJ2-6; 11 nucleotides agree with TRBD1. Per the germline V gene, CDR1 is MGHDK and CDR2 is SYGVNS. J was trimmed by 14 bases and V by 1 base; bases with no gene match: 10. The CDR3 spans 16 residues. Written as DNA, the CDR3 is TGTGCCAGCAGTGAATGGGGGACAGGGGGTCGCTTTCTCCTGACTTTC. This encodes CASSEWGTGGRFLLTF.

The chain couples TRBV11-3 to TRBJ2-7; a possible D gene is TRBD2 (5 bases). The V gene lost 5 bases and the J gene lost 6 bases, with 14 bases spanning the gap. CDR3 length: 13 amino acids. Germline V gene sequence: CDR1 SGHNT, CDR2 YENEEA. CDR3 sequence: CASSAPSSSEQYF. CDR3 DNA: TGTGCCAGCAGCGCCCCCTCTAGCAGCGAGCAGTACTTC.

The rearrangement uses TRBV6-1 and TRBJ1-2, with 9 positions matching TRBD1. The CDR3 length is 15 residues. Trimming at V came to 0 bases and at J to 4 bases, leaving 3 bases not matched to a gene. Per the germline V gene, CDR1 is MNHNS and CDR2 is SASEGT. CDR3 region: CASSEAETGGYGYTF. CDR3 bases: TGTGCCAGCAGTGAAGCGGAGACAGGGGGCTATGGCTACACCTTC.

The chain joins TRBV7-9 to TRBJ2-3; 11 positions match TRBD2. The ends lost 3 bases at V and 2 bases at J; junction bases unmatched: 4. Germline loops: CDR1 SEHNR, CDR2 FQNEAQ (reference sequence). This CDR3 is 16 amino acids long. CDR3 region: CASSLRLAGPTDTQYF. As DNA, the CDR3 is TGTGCCAGCAGCTTGAGACTAGCGGGGCCCACAGATACGCAGTATTTT. Filled out from reference TRBV7-9 and TRBJ2-3, the complete variable domain reads DTGVSQNPRHKITKRGQNVTFRCDPISEHNRLYWYRQTLGQGPEFLTYFQNEAQLEKSRLLSDRFSAERPKGSFSTLEIQRTEQGDSAMYLCASSLRLAGPTDTQYFGPGTRLTVL.

The rearrangement uses TRBV5-1 and TRBJ2-1; 10 positions match TRBD1. The V gene end was trimmed by 5 bases and the J gene end by 5 bases; junction bases not matched to a gene: 10. In germline, CDR1 is SGHRS, CDR2 YFSETQ. The CDR3 has 16 amino acids. In DNA, the CDR3 is TGCGCCAGCAGGGAGCTGGGACAGGGGATGAACAATGAGCAGTTCTTC. Its protein is CASRELGQGMNNEQFF.

The chain is built from TRBV6-5 and TRBJ1-2, with TRBD1 identical over 9 bases. Germline values: CDR1 MNHEY, CDR2 SVGAGI. The CDR3 runs 14 residues. J lost 0 bases, V lost 4 bases, and 0 bases had no gene match. The chain's CDR3 is CASSWDRANYGYTF. Here the CDR3 DNA reads TGTGCCAGCAGTTGGGACAGGGCTAACTATGGCTACACCTTC.

This sequence joins TRBV27 and TRBJ2-1, with 7 bases that match TRBD1. The CDR3 consists of 15 residues. Unmatched junction bases numbered 7, after V lost 3 bases and J lost 5 bases. CDR1 and CDR2 (germline): MNHEY, SMNVEV (reference sequence). Here the CDR3 DNA reads TGTGCCAGCAGTTTTGGCGACAGGGTAAACAATGAGCAGTTCTTC. Protein sequence: CASSFGDRVNNEQFF.

The chain combines TRBV19 with TRBJ1-1; D is ambiguous. In germline, CDR1 is LNHDA, CDR2 SQIVND (reference sequence). V was shortened by 6 bases and J by 0 bases, with 8 bases between the two germline ends. This CDR3 spans 13 amino acids. The CDR3 coding sequence is TGTGCCAGTAGGGAGGTTATGAACACTGAAGCTTTCTTT. It is translated as CASREVMNTEAFF.

This rearrangement joins TRBV14 to TRBJ2-2, with a tentative D call TRBD1 (7 bases). The CDR3 has 19 residues. Trimming cost V 3 bases and J 2 bases, with 22 bases left between them. Germline V gene sequence: CDR1 SGHDN, CDR2 FVKESK. CDR3 sequence: CASSHKDPRGVSNTGELFF. The CDR3 nucleotides read TGTGCCAGCAGCCATAAAGATCCCAGGGGGGTCTCAAACACCGGGGAGCTGTTTTTT.

The chain links TRBV7-6 to TRBJ1-1; the D is unclear. The V gene's germline CDR1 is SGHVS and CDR2 FNYEAQ. V gave up 3 bases and J gave up 7 bases, with 9 bases separating them. The CDR3 consists of 12 residues. CDR3 DNA sequence: TGTGCCAGCAGCTTCAGTCTAGGTGAAGCTTTCTTT. Translated: CASSFSLGEAFF.

This chain links TRBV11-2 with TRBJ2-7; TRBD2 matches 8 bases. The length of the CDR3 is 14 residues. Germline V lookup: CDR1 SGHAT, CDR2 FQNNGV. The junction had 8 bases not matched to a gene; V was cut back by 5 bases and J by 5 bases. CDR3 nucleotide sequence: TGTGCCAGCAGCGTCGGGAGCGGGAGCAACGAGCAGTACTTC. It translates to CASSVGSGSNEQYF.

The rearrangement joins TRBV5-4 to TRBJ1-1, with no clear D. Germline lookup yields CDR1 SGHNT and CDR2 YYREEE (reference sequence). The CDR3 has 13 residues. V dropped 0 bases and J dropped 7 bases, with 10 bases sitting between them. CDR3 DNA: TGTGCCAGCAGCTTGGGAGGGAAGGTTGAAGCTTTCTTT. It encodes CASSLGGKVEAFF.

The V call is TRBV6-4, the J call TRBJ1-2; maybe TRBD1 (5 bases). Germline V gene lookup returns CDR1 MRHNA and CDR2 SNTAGT. The CDR3 loop spans 16 amino acids. V lost 0 bases to trimming and J lost 4 bases, with 15 bases between them. CDR3 loop: CASSDSRTTSVYGYTF. CDR3 DNA sequence: TGTGCCAGCAGTGACTCGAGGACAACATCGGTCTATGGCTACACCTTC.

The CDR3 nucleotides read TGTGCCAGCAGGGACAGGGGAAACATTCAGTACTTC. This gives the protein CASRDRGNIQYF. The chain is built from TRBV2 and TRBJ2-4, with 9 bases aligning to TRBD1. The CDR3 totals 12 residues. Germline lookup yields CDR1 SNHLY and CDR2 FYNNEI. V was pared by 6 bases and J by 6 bases, with 0 bases of the junction left unmatched.

This chain uses TRBV19 with TRBJ1-1; 7 positions agree with TRBD1. The CDR3 length is 14 residues. Germline CDR1 and CDR2: LNHDA and SQIVND (reference sequence). Germline trimming cut 6 bases from V and 0 bases from J; bases unmatched to any gene: 4. The CDR3: CASRRTGMNTEAFF. Here the CDR3 DNA reads TGTGCCAGTAGAAGGACAGGAATGAACACTGAAGCTTTCTTT.

This rearrangement joins TRBV6-5 to TRBJ1-2, with D perhaps TRBD1 (6 bases). Germline lookup yields CDR1 MNHEY and CDR2 SVGAGI. V was pared by 10 bases and J by 4 bases, with 10 bases between. This CDR3 region has 11 residues. CDR3 bases: TGTGCCACCCAGGGGTTCTATGGCTACACCTTC. Residues: CATQGFYGYTF.